The source of this T cell receptor beta chain is a study of blood T cells in healthy people across ages. This clonotype was counted between two and nine times. For the second PCR, which ran for roughly 6 to 11 cycles, a sample-barcoded 5' primer and a J-beta primer mix were used. TCRdb re-derived calls from the 5' RACE reads in MiXCR, one entry per CDR3 protein. The sample includes roughly 1,500,000 distinct CDR3 sequences, 34% of them seen just once. This TCR derives from a woman aged 30 to 39 in good health. Material for sequencing was blood.

Here the CDR3 reads CASSDLRGDRGEKLFF. The CDR3, as DNA: TGTGCCAGCAGTGACCTCCGAGGGGATCGTGGTGAAAAACTGTTTTTT. This chain joins TRBV25-1 and TRBJ1-4, with a tentative D call TRBD1 (5 bases). V lost 3 bases, J lost 7 bases, and 18 bases lay in between. Germline CDR1 MGHDK, CDR2 SYGVNS. This CDR3 comprises 16 residues.